This TCR beta chain came from a study of shared clonotypes between healthy human individuals. Study results and caveats: Blood alone was sampled, and tissue repertoires likely differ.

Per germline, CDR1 LNHDA and CDR2 SQIVND (reference sequence). This CDR3 is built from 14 residues. V was pared by 4 bases and J by 7 bases, with 6 bases of the junction left unmatched. Sequencing used immunoSEQ multiplex PCR; TCRdb keeps in-frame clones, though not all of them. The data show some 2.3 million clones, 85% to 95% seen once. As for this clone: What it binds is not known.

This sequence originates from a man aged 18-30 years in good health. Some clones in this sample may be carry-over from other donors' samples. This chain links TRBV19 with TRBJ1-5; 8 bases match TRBD1. Sample: naive CD4+ T cells from PBMCs. Subset meaning: CD45RA+ positively selected. CDR3 in amino acids: CASSTNRGGQPQHF. In DNA form, the CDR3 reads TGTGCCAGTAGTACAAACAGGGGGGGGCAGCCCCAGCATTTT.